Below, 11 T cell receptor beta chains from the same sample are listed, as sequenced in a study of CD8 T cells in ankylosing spondylitis. One entry per CDR3 protein results from TCRdb running MiXCR on the 5' RACE reads. The sample yields about 33,000 distinct CDR3 sequences, 13% seen once. The sequenced sample was synovial fluid, either unsorted or a sorted T cell fraction (not recorded which). The receptors were sampled from a male donor with ankylosing spondylitis.

This clonotype was seen at least ten times. CDR3 region: CATSSGRGEQFF. CDR3 nucleotide sequence: TGTGCCACCTCTAGCGGGAGAGGGGAGCAGTTCTTC. The chain employs TRBV11-2 and TRBJ2-1; 10 bases match TRBD2. Germline trimming cut 10 bases from V and 10 bases from J; bases unmatched to any gene: 7. Germline CDR1 is SGHAT and CDR2 is FQNNGV. The CDR3 is made up of 12 amino acids.

This chain links TRBV3-1 with TRBJ1-1; no clear D. This CDR3 is built from 12 residues. Germline V gene lookup returns CDR1 LGHDT and CDR2 YNNKEL (reference sequence). Trimming cost V 0 bases and J 7 bases, with 6 bases left between them. The CDR3 DNA reads as TGTGCCAGCAGCCAAGACCCTGGTGAAGCTTTCTTT. This translates into CASSQDPGEAFF.

This clonotype was detected many times. This chain connects TRBV3-1 to TRBJ2-2, with D unresolved. Germline V gene lookup returns CDR1 LGHDT and CDR2 YNNKEL (reference sequence). Trimming took off 0 bases at V and 2 bases at J, with 7 bases between the two ends. CDR3 length equals 15 residues. The CDR3 DNA follows: TGTGCCAGCAGCCAAGATGTGGGTAACACCGGGGAGCTGTTTTTT. As protein: CASSQDVGNTGELFF.

By sample share, this clonotype is medium-sized. V and J are TRBV20-1 and TRBJ2-5, with 10 bases that match TRBD2. The CDR3 is 15 residues long. The germline CDR1 and CDR2 sequences are DFQATT and SNEGSKA (reference sequence). Losses at the gene ends were 3 bases for V and 4 bases for J; bases not matched to a gene: 8. The CDR3 loop is CSARPLAGERETQYF. CDR3 nucleotide sequence: TGCAGTGCTAGGCCCCTAGCGGGAGAAAGAGAGACCCAGTACTTC.

The V call is TRBV4-3, the J call TRBJ2-7, with TRBD1 matching 7 bases. The CDR3 totals 18 residues. V lost 1 base to trimming and J lost 1 base; unmatched junction nucleotides: 13. The germline V gene encodes CDR1 LGHNA and CDR2 YSLEER. The CDR3 reads CASSQGLLQPGQSYEQYF. The CDR3 DNA sequence: TGCGCCAGCAGCCAAGGATTACTACAACCGGGACAGTCCTACGAGCAGTACTTC.

The sample holds many counts of this clonotype. The rearrangement uses TRBV9 and TRBJ2-7; D might be TRBD1 (5 bases). The V end was cut by 0 bases, the J end by 4 bases, with 11 bases between. CDR3 length: 14 residues. CDR1 is SGDLS and CDR2 is YYNGEE in the germline V gene. The CDR3 here is CASSVAGPQYEQYF. CDR3 in DNA: TGTGCCAGCAGCGTAGCAGGGCCCCAATACGAGCAGTACTTC.

This clonotype was detected many times. The J gene is TRBJ2-7, the V gene TRBV7-9, with D perhaps given as TRBD1 or TRBD2 (5 bases each). V dropped 4 bases and J dropped 2 bases, with 12 bases sitting between them. Germline CDR1 is SEHNR and CDR2 is FQNEAQ (reference sequence). This CDR3 comprises 14 residues. CDR3 nucleotides: TGTGCCAGCAGCTCCCGGGACCTGACCTACGAGCAGTACTTC. This codes for CASSSRDLTYEQYF.

This clonotype has a handful of counts. This chain uses TRBV6-1 with TRBJ2-1; D is unclear. V was shortened by 7 bases and J by 4 bases, with 11 bases between the two germline ends. Germline V gene data show CDR1 as MNHNS and CDR2 as SASEGT. The CDR3 consists of 13 residues. The CDR3 spells CASKLSVYNEQFF. For the CDR3, the DNA is TGTGCCAGCAAGCTATCGGTTTACAATGAGCAGTTCTTC.

Many counts were recorded for this clonotype. The CDR3 here is CASSPDRGVNNEQFF. CDR3 DNA: TGTGCCAGCTCACCGGACAGGGGAGTAAACAATGAGCAGTTCTTC. The genes are TRBV18 and TRBJ2-1; TRBD1 agrees at 9 bases. The V segment lost 3 bases and the J segment 5 bases; nucleotides outside the gene matches: 5. The germline V gene has CDR1 KGHSH and CDR2 LQKENI. The CDR3 extends over 15 amino acids.

In its sample, this clonotype was seen a few times. This sequence joins TRBV25-1 and TRBJ2-5; 12 bases line up with TRBD2. Germline trimming cut 3 bases from V and 3 bases from J; bases unmatched to any gene: 17. There are 20 residues in the CDR3. The V gene's germline CDR1 is MGHDK and CDR2 SYGVNS. The CDR3 coding sequence is TGTGCCAGCAGTGAGATACTAGCGGGAGGAACCTATACCTTAAAAGAGACCCAGTACTTC. This sequence encodes CASSEILAGGTYTLKETQYF.

This clonotype was counted at least ten times. The CDR3 nucleotides read TGCGCCAGCAGCCGGGGGACAGGGGCGAACACTGAAGCTTTCTTT. It encodes CASSRGTGANTEAFF. The chain carries TRBV4-3 and TRBJ1-1, with 10 bases lining up with TRBD1. The length of the CDR3 is 15 residues. Germline V lookup: CDR1 LGHNA, CDR2 YSLEER. The trim removed 4 bases at V and 1 base at J, leaving 3 bases unmatched.